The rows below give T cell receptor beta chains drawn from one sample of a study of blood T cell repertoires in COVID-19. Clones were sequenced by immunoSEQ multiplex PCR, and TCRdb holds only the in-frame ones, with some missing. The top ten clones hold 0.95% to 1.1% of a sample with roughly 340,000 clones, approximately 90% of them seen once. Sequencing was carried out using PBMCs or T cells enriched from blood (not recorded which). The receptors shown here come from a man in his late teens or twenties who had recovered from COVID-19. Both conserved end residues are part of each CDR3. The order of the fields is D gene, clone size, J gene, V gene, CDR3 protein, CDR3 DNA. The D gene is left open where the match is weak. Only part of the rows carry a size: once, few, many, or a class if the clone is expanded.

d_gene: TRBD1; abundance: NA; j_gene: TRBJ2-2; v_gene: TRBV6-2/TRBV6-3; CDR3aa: CASSYSPRQGLYTGELFF; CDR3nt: TGTGCCAGCAGTTACTCCCCCCGACAGGGGTTGTACACCGGGGAGCTGTTTTTT
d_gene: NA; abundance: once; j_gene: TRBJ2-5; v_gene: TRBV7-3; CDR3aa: CASSFSRQETQYF; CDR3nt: TGTGCCAGCAGCTTTTCGCGGCAAGAGACCCAGTACTTC
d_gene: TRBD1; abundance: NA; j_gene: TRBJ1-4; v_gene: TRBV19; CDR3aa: CATEGQGAPWEKLFF; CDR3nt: TGTGCCACCGAGGGACAGGGGGCGCCCTGGGAAAAACTGTTTTTT
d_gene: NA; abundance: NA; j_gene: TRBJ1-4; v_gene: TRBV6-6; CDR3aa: CASSYVGGANEKLFF; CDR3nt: TGTGCCAGCAGTTACGTCGGGGGAGCTAATGAAAAACTGTTTTTT
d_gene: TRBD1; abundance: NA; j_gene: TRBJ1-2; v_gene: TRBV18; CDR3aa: CASSPQGAVGYGYTF; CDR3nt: TGTGCCAGCTCACCACAGGGGGCTGTGGGCTATGGCTACACCTTC
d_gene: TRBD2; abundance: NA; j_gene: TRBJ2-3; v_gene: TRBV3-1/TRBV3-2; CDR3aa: CASSLRLAGASDTQYF; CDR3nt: TGTGCCAGCAGCCTTAGGCTAGCGGGGGCCTCAGATACGCAGTATTTT
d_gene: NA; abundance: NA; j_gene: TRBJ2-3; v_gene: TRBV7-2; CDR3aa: CASGLGWPSTDTQYF; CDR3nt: TGTGCCAGCGGACTTGGGTGGCCTAGCACAGATACGCAGTATTTT
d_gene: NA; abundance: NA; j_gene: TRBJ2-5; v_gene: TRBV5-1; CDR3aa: CASSVPQGNKGETQYF; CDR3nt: TGCGCCAGCAGCGTCCCTCAGGGTAACAAAGGAGAGACCCAGTACTTC
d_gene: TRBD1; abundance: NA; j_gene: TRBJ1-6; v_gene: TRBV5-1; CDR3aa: CASSPTGQGIYTVVSPLHF; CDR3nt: TGCGCCAGCAGCCCAACGGGACAGGGCATTTACACCGTGGTATCACCCCTCCACTTT
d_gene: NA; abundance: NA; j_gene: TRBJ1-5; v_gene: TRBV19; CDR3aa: CASSIGIWGGQPQHF; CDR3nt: TGTGCCAGTAGTATAGGAATTTGGGGGGGACAGCCCCAGCATTTT
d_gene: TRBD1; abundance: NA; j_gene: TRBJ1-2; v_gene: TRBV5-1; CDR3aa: CASSLGDSGYGYTF; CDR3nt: TGCGCCAGCAGCTTGGGGGACAGTGGCTATGGCTACACCTTC
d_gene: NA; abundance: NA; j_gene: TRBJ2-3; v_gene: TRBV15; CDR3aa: CATSIQRGTDTQYF; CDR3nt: TGTGCCACCAGCATTCAGCGGGGCACAGATACGCAGTATTTT
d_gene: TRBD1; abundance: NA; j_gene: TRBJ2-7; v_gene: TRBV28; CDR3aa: CASSPHTGVREQYF; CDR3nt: TGTGCCAGCAGTCCCCATACAGGGGTTCGCGAGCAGTACTTC
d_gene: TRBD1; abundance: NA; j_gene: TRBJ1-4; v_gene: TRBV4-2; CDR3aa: CASSLIPGQGDEKLFF; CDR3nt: TGTGCCAGCAGCCTTATACCGGGACAGGGAGATGAAAAACTGTTTTTT
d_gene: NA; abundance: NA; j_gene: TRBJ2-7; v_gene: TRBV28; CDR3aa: CASSPPDSTYEQYF; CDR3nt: TGTGCCAGCAGTCCCCCCGACAGTACCTACGAGCAGTACTTC
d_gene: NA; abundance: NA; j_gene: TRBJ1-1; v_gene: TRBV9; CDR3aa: CASSPQPNTEAFF; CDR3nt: TGTGCCAGCAGCCCACAACCTAACACTGAAGCTTTCTTT
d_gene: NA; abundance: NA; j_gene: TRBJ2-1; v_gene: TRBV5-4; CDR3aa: CATQRGYNEQFF; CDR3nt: TGTGCCACACAGAGGGGGTACAATGAGCAGTTCTTC
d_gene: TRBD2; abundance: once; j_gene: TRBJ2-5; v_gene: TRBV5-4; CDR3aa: CASSLSSRLAVLQETQYF; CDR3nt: TGTGCCAGCAGCTTGAGTTCGCGACTAGCGGTCCTCCAAGAGACCCAGTACTTC
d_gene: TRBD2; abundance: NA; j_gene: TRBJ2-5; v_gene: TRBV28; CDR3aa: CASSPSGSGETQYF; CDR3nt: TGTGCCAGCAGTCCTAGCGGGAGTGGGGAGACCCAGTACTTC
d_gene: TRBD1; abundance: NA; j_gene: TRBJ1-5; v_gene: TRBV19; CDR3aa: CASMPDRGYNQPQHF; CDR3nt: TGTGCCAGTATGCCCGACAGGGGGTACAATCAGCCCCAGCATTTT
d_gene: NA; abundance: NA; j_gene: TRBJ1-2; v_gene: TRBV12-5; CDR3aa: CASGPYGGYDGYTF; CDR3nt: TGTGCTAGTGGTCCCTACGGGGGGTATGATGGCTACACCTTC
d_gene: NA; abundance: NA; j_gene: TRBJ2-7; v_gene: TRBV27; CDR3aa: CASRTPGRDSKNEQYF; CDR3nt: TGTGCCAGCAGGACGCCTGGGCGGGATAGTAAAAACGAGCAGTACTTC
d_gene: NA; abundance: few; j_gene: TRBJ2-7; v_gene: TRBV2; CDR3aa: CASSEARVRNEQYF; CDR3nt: TGTGCCAGCAGTGAAGCGCGGGTGCGGAACGAGCAGTACTTC
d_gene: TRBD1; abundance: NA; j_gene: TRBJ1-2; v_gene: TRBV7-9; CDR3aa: CASSKQGAQRGYTF; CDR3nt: TGTGCCAGCAGCAAACAGGGGGCGCAGCGTGGCTACACCTTC
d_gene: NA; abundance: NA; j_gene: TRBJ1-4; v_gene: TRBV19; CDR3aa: CASSLSTPMSEKLFF; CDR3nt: TGTGCCAGTAGCTTGTCGACTCCCATGAGTGAAAAACTGTTTTTT
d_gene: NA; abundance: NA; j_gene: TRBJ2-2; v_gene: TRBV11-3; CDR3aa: CASSRSTYGELFF; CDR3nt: TGTGCCAGCAGCCGGTCTACCTACGGGGAGCTGTTTTTT
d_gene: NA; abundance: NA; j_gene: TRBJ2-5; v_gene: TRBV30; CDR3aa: CAWKGGKETQYF; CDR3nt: TGTGCCTGGAAAGGCGGGAAGGAGACCCAGTACTTC
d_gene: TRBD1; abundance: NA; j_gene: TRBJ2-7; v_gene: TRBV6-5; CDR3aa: CASRTGGLTEQYF; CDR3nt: TGTGCCAGCAGGACAGGGGGTTTGACCGAGCAGTACTTC
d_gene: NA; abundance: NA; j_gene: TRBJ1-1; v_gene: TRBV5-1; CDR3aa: CASTPDDPRTDTEAFF; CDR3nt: TGCGCCAGCACCCCCGATGATCCGAGGACAGACACTGAAGCTTTCTTT
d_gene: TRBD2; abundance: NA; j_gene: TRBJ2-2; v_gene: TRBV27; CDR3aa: CASSLYLAGATNTGELFF; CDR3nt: TGTGCCAGCAGTTTATATCTAGCGGGGGCTACGAACACCGGGGAGCTGTTTTTT
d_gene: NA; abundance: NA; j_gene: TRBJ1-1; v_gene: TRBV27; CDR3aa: CAGAGAEAFF; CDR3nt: TGTGCCGGCGCCGGGGCTGAAGCTTTCTTT
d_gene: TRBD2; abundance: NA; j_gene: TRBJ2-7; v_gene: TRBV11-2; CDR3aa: CASSLEAGGPYEQYF; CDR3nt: TGTGCCAGCAGCTTAGAAGCGGGAGGGCCGTACGAGCAGTACTTC
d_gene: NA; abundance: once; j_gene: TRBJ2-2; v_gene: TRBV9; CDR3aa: CASSVGPGGLNTGELFF; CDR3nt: TGTGCCAGCAGCGTAGGTCCAGGCGGGTTAAACACCGGGGAGCTGTTTTTT
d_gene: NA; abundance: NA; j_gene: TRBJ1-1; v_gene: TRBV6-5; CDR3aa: CASSQRQRGTEAFF; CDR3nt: TGTGCCAGCAGTCAACGACAGCGCGGCACTGAAGCTTTCTTT
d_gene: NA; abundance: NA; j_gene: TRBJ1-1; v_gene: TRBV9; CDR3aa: CASSVTPSGNTEAFF; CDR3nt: TGTGCCAGCAGCGTAACCCCCTCAGGGAACACTGAAGCTTTCTTT
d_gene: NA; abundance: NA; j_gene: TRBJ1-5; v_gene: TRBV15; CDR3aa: CATSRANSNQPQHF; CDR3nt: TGTGCCACCAGCAGAGCTAATAGCAATCAGCCCCAGCATTTT
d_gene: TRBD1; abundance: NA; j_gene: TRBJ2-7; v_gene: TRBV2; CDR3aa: CASTTGTGDYEQYF; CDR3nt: TGTGCCAGCACAACCGGGACAGGGGACTACGAGCAGTACTTC
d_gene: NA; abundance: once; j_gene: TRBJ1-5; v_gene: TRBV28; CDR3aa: CASTTWSGGNQPQHF; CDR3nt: TGTGCCAGCACCACATGGAGTGGCGGCAATCAGCCCCAGCATTTT
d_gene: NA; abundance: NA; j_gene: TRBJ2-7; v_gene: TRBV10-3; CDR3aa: CATRTYFYEQYF; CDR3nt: TGTGCCACCCGAACCTATTTCTACGAGCAGTACTTC
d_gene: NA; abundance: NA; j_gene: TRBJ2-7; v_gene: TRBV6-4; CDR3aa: CASSDYARLSEQYF; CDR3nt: TGTGCCAGCAGTGACTACGCCAGATTATCAGAGCAGTACTTC
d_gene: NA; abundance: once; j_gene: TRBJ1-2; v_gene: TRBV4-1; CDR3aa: CASSQAWGGYTF; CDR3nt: TGCGCCAGCAGCCAAGCCTGGGGCGGCTACACCTTC
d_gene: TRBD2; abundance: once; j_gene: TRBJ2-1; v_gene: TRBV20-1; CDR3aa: CSASSRGGGNEQFF; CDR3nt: TGCAGTGCTAGTTCGCGGGGGGGAGGCAATGAGCAGTTCTTC
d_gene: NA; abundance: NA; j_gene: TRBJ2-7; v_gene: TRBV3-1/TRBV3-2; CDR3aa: CASSLNRVQYF; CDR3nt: TGTGCCAGCAGCCTGAACAGGGTTCAGTACTTC
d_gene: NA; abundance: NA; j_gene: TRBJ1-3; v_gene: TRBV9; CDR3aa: CASSVAPSGFFGNTIYF; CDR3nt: TGTGCCAGCAGCGTAGCCCCTTCAGGGTTCTTCGGAAACACCATATATTTT
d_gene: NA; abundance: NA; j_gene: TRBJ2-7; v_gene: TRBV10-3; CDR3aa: CAISEPGTALAYEQYF; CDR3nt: TGTGCCATCAGTGAGCCGGGAACGGCCCTGGCCTACGAGCAGTACTTC
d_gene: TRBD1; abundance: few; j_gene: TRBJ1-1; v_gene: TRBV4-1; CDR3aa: CASSQEDRGKTEAFF; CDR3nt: TGCGCCAGCAGCCAAGAAGACAGGGGGAAAACTGAAGCTTTCTTT
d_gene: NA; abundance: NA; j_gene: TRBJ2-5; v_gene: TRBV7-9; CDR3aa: CASSWRQGSTGGRGETQYF; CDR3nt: TGTGCCAGCAGCTGGAGACAGGGATCTACGGGAGGGCGCGGGGAGACCCAGTACTTC
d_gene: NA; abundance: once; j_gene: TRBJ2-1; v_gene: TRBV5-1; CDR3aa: CASSLLARGSYNEQFF; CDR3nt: TGCGCCAGCAGCTTGCTAGCTCGAGGCTCCTACAATGAGCAGTTCTTC
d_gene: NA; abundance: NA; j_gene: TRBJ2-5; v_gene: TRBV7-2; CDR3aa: CASSLVGAETQYF; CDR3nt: TGTGCCAGCAGCTTAGTTGGGGCTGAGACCCAGTACTTC
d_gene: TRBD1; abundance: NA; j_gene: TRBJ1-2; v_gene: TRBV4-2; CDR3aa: CASSPGGTDLRGGYTF; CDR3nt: TGTGCCAGCAGCCCAGGGGGGACAGACCTCAGGGGCGGCTACACCTTC
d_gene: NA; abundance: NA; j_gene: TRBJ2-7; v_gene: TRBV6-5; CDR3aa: CASSYSRGSYEQYF; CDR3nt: TGTGCCAGCAGTTACTCGAGGGGGTCCTACGAGCAGTACTTC
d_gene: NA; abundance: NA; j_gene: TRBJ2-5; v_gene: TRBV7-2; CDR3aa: CASSLTGGKETQYF; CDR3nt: TGTGCCAGCAGCTTAACGGGCGGGAAAGAGACCCAGTACTTC
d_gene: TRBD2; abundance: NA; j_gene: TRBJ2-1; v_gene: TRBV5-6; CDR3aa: CASSLMSGRAYNEQFF; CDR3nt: TGTGCCAGCAGCTTAATGAGCGGGAGAGCCTACAATGAGCAGTTCTTC
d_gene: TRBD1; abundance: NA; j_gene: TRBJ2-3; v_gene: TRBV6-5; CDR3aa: CASPTGQGWADTQYF; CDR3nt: TGTGCCAGCCCTACGGGACAGGGGTGGGCAGATACGCAGTATTTT
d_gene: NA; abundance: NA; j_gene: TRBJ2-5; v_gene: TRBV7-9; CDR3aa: CASSLGGGLHQETQYF; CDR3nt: TGTGCCAGCAGCCTAGGAGGGGGACTACACCAAGAGACCCAGTACTTC
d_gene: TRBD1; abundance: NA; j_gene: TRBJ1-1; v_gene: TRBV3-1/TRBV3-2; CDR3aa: CASSQAGGVTEAFF; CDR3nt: TGTGCCAGCAGCCAAGCAGGGGGCGTTACTGAAGCTTTCTTT
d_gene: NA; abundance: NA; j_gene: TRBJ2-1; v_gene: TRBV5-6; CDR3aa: CASIPAGRSNEQFF; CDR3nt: TGTGCCAGCATCCCTGCGGGCAGGAGCAATGAGCAGTTCTTC
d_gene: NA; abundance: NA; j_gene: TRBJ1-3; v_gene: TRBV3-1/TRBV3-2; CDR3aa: CASSQILPGTIYF; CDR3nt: TGTGCCAGCAGCCAAATCCTCCCCGGCACCATATATTTT